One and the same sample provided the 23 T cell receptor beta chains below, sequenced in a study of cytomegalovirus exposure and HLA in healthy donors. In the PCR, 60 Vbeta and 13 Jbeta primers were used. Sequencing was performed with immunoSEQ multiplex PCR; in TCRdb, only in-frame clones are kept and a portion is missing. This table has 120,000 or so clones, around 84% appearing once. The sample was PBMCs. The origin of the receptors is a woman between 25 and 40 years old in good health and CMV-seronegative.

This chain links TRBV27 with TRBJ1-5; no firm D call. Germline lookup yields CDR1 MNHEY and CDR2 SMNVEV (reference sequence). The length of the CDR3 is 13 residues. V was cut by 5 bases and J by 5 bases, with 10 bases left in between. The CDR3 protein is CASSPRIHQPQHF. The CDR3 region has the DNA TGTGCCAGCAGTCCGAGGATCCATCAGCCCCAGCATTTT.

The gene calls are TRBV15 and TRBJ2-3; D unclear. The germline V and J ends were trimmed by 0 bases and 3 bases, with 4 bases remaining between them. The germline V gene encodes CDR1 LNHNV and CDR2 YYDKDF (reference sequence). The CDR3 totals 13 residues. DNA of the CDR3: TGTGCCACCAGCAGAGATTCTACAGATACGCAGTATTTT. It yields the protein CATSRDSTDTQYF. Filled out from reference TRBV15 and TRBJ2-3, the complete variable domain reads DAMVIQNPRYQVTQFGKPVTLSCSQTLNHNVMYWYQQKSSQAPKLLFHYYDKDFNNEADTPDNFQSRRPNTSFCFLDIRSPGLGDTAMYLCATSRDSTDTQYFGPGTRLTVL.

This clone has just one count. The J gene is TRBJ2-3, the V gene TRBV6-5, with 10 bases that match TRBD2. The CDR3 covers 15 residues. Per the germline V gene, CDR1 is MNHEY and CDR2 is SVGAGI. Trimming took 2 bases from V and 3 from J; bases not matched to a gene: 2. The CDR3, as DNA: TGTGCCAGCAGTTACCTAGCGGGGGCGACAGATACGCAGTATTTT. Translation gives CASSYLAGATDTQYF.

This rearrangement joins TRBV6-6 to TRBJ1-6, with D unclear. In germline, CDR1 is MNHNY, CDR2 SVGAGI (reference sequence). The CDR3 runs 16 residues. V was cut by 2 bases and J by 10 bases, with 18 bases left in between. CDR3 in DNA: TGTGCCAGCAGTTACCCCTCGGGTAGGGAGGGATCACCCCTCCACTTT. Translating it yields CASSYPSGREGSPLHF.

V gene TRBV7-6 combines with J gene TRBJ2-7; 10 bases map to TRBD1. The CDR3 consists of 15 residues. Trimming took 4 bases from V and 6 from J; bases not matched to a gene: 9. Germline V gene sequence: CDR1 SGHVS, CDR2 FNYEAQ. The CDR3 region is CASSSNPGQGFEQYF. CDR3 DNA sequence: TGTGCCAGCAGCTCGAACCCGGGACAGGGGTTCGAGCAGTACTTC.

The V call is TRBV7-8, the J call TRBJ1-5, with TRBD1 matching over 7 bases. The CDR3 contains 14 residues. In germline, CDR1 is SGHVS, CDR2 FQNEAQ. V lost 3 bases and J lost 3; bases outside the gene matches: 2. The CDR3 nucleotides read TGTGCCAGCAGCTTCGGGACAGTCAATCAGCCCCAGCATTTT. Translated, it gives CASSFGTVNQPQHF.

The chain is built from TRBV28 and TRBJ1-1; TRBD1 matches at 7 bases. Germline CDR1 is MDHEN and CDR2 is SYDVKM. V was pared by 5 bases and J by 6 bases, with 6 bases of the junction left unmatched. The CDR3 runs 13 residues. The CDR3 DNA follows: TGTGCCAGCAGTGAACAGGGGAGGTCTGAAGCTTTCTTT. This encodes CASSEQGRSEAFF. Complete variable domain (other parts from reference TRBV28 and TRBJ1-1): DVKVTQSSRYLVKRTGEKVFLECVQDMDHENMFWYRQDPGLGLRLIYFSYDVKMKEKGDIPEGYSVSREKKERFSLILESASTNQTSMYLCASSEQGRSEAFFGQGTRLTVV.

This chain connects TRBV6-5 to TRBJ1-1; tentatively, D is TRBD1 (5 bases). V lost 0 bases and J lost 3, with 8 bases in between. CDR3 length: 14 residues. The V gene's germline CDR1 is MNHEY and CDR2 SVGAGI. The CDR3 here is CASSYSNRYTEAFF. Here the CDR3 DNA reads TGTGCCAGCAGTTACTCGAACAGGTACACTGAAGCTTTCTTT.

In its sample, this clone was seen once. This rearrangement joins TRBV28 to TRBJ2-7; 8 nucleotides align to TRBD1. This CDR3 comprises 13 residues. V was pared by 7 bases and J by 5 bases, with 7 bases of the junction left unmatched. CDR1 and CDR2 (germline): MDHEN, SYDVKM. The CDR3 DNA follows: TGTGCCAGCACCTCCGGGACAGGACACGAGCAGTACTTC. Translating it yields CASTSGTGHEQYF.

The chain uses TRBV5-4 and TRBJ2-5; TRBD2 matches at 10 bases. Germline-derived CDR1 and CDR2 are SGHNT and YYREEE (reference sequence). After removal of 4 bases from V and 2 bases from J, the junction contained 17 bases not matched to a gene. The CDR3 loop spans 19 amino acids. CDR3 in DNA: TGTGCCAGCAGCCCAATGAGGGTTCTAGCGGGGGATCCTCAAGAGACCCAGTACTTC. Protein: CASSPMRVLAGDPQETQYF.

This CDR3 reads CASSPPGQGNNSPLHF. Written as DNA, the CDR3 is TGTGCCAGCAGCCCTCCCGGACAGGGGAATAATTCACCCCTCCACTTT. The V call is TRBV7-8, the J call TRBJ1-6, with 9 bases identical to TRBD1. CDR1 SGHVS and CDR2 FQNEAQ come from the germline V gene. CDR3 length: 16 amino acids. The V segment lost 5 bases and the J segment 5 bases; nucleotides outside the gene matches: 7.

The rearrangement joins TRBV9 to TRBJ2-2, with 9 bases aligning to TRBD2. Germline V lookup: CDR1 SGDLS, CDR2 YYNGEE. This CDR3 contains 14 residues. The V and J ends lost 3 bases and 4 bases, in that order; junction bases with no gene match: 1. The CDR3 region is CASSATSGTGELFF. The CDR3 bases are TGTGCCAGCAGCGCGACTAGCGGCACCGGGGAGCTGTTTTTT.

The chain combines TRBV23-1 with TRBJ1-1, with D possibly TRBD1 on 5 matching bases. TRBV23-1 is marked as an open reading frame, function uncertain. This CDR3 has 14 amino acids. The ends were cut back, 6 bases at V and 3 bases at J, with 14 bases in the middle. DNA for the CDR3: TGCGCCAGCAGCAATCGACAGTCAGACACTGAAGCTTTCTTT. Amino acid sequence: CASSNRQSDTEAFF.

CDR3 nucleotides: TGTGCCAGCAGTGCCGACTTGACAGTGTATAATTCACCCCTCCACTTT. This codes for CASSADLTVYNSPLHF. The chain couples TRBV2 to TRBJ1-6; perhaps TRBD1 as D (5 bases). This CDR3 is built from 16 residues. Trimming shortened V by 4 bases and J by 4 bases, and 14 bases separated the two germline ends. The germline gives CDR1 SNHLY, CDR2 FYNNEI. The full variable domain, in which reference TRBV2 and TRBJ1-6 provide the parts outside the CDR3, is EPEVTQTPSHQVTQMGQEVILRCVPISNHLYFYWYRQILGQKVEFLVSFYNNEISEKSEIFDDQFSVERPDGSNFTLKIRSTKLEDSAMYFCASSADLTVYNSPLHFGNGTRLTVT.

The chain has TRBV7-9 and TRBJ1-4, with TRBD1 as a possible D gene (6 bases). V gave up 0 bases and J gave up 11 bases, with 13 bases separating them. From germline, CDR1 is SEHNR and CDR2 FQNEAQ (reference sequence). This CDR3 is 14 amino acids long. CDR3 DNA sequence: TGTGCCAGCAGCTTAGCACCCAGGGGTCGTAAACTGTTTTTT. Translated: CASSLAPRGRKLFF.

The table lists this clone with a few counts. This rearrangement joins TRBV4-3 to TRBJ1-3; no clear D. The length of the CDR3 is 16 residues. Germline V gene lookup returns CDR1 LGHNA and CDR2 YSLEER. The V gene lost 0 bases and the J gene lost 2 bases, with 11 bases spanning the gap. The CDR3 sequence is CASSQEGAGTGNTIYF. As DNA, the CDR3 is TGCGCCAGCAGCCAAGAGGGAGCTGGGACTGGAAACACCATATATTTT.

The CDR3 DNA follows: TGCAGCGTTGGGTTACCGGGAGGAGAAATCTACAATGAGCAGTTCTTC. This sequence encodes CSVGLPGGEIYNEQFF. The chain is built from TRBV29-1 and TRBJ2-1; 7 bases map to TRBD2. Germline V gene sequence: CDR1 SQVTM, CDR2 ANQGSEA. Losses at the gene ends were 4 bases for V and 3 bases for J; bases not matched to a gene: 12. The CDR3 sequence is 16 residues long.

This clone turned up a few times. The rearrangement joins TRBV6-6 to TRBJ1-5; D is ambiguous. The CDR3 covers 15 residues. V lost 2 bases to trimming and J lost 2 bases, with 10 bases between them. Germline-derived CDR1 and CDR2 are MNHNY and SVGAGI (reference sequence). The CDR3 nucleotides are TGTGCCAGCAGTTACACTACGCTGGGCAATCAGCCCCAGCATTTT. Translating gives CASSYTTLGNQPQHF.

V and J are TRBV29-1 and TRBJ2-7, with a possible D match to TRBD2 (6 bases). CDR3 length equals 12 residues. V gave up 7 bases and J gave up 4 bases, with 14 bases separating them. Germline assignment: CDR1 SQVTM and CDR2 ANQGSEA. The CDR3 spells CSAQTSEYEQYF. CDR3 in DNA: TGCAGCGCGCAGACTAGTGAATACGAGCAGTACTTC.

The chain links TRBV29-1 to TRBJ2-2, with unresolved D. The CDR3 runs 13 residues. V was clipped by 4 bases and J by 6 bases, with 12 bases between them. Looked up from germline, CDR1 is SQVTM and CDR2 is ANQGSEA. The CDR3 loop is CSVVDSVAGELFF. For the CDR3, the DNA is TGCAGCGTTGTTGACTCCGTCGCCGGGGAGCTGTTTTTT.

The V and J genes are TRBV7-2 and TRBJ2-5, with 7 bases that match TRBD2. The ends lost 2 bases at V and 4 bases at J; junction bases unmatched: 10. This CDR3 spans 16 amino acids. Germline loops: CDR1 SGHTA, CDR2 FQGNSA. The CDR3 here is CASSLFEGGLGETQYF. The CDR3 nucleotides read TGTGCCAGCAGCTTATTCGAGGGAGGGCTGGGAGAGACCCAGTACTTC.

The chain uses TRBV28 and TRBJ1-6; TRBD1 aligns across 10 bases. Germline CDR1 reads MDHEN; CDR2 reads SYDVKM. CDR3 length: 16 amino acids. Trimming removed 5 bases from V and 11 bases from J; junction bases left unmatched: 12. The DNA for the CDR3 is TGTGCCAGCAGTCAAAGGCGTGACAGGGGGCGGCCACCCCTCCACTTT. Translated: CASSQRRDRGRPPLHF.

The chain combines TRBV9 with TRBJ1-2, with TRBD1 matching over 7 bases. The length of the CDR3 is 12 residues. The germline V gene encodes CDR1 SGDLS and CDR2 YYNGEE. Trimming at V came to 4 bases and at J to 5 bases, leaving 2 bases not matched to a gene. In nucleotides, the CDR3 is TGTGCCAGCAGCCCGGGACAGTATGGCTACACCTTC. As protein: CASSPGQYGYTF.